A selection of T cell receptor beta chains follows, all from one sample in a study. TCRdb re-called the 5' RACE reads through MiXCR, storing one row per CDR3 protein. The sample yields thousands of distinct CDR3 sequences, under 70% seen once. Sequencing input: Tregs sorted from a lymph node. The receptor set was obtained from a female donor with breast cancer. Each CDR3 is given without its conserved first and last residue. D genes are given only for firm matches.

v_call d_call cdr3_aa
TRBV20-1 . SAGNEKLF
TRBV29-1 . SVTSPNYGYT
TRBV4-1 . ASSQVSGPEGSYNEQF
TRBV29-1 . SVGPDSSVANYGYT
TRBV6-2/TRBV6-3 . ASSYGLGGTGELF
TRBV6-2/TRBV6-3 TRBD2 ASSFPLAVSGANVLT
TRBV27 TRBD2 ASGAGVPYNEQF
TRBV19 . ASRSRTSLLYSNQPQH
TRBV7-2 . ASSSRDTIPPDTQY
TRBV29-1 . SVETGQNNEQF
TRBV20-1 . SARDGGGADRTQETQY
TRBV20-1 TRBD2 SARPFKLAFYEQY
TRBV11-2 . ASSQVATNSNEQF
TRBV6-2/TRBV6-3 . ASSFQGYSQPQH
TRBV6-5 . ASSNIETQY
TRBV20-1 . SAEVGPYQPQH
TRBV9 . ASSLIGGSNEQF
TRBV7-2 . ASSSPKTGRPPPDTQY
TRBV4-2 . ASSLVWAVETQY
TRBV6-5 . ASNSGPETQY
TRBV30 TRBD1 AWSPAGGSYEQY
TRBV20-1 TRBD2 SAVVAGAINEQF
TRBV15 . ATSHSGGRQY
TRBV29-1 . SVDYNYGYT
TRBV6-5 TRBD2 ASRYSGRAYEQY
TRBV20-1 TRBD2 SAVAGLTDTQY